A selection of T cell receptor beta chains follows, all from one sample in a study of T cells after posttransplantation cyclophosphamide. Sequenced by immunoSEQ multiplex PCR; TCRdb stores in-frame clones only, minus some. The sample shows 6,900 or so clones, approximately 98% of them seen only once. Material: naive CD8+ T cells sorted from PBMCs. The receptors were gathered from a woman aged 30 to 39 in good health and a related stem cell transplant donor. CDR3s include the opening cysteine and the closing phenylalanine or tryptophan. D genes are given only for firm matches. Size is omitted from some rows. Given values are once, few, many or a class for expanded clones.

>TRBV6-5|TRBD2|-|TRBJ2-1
TGTGCCAGCAGTTACGGGACTAGCGGGGGGGCCCAGCAGTTCTTC
CASSYGTSGGAQQFF
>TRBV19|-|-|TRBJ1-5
TGTGCCAGTACTCCGGGGGGTTCGGCGAATCAGCCCCAGCATTTT
CASTPGGSANQPQHF
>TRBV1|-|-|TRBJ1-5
TGCACCAGCAGCCAAGAAAACAGGGTCAATCAGCCCCAGCATTTT
CTSSQENRVNQPQHF
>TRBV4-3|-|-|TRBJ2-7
TGCGCCAGCAGCCAAGGGCTGGGGGCAGGGGAACTATACGAGCAGTACTTC
CASSQGLGAGELYEQYF
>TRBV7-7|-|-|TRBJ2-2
TGTGCCAGCAGCCCCCGGGCCGGGGAGCTGTTTTTT
CASSPRAGELFF
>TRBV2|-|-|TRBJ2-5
TGTGCCAGCATCCCCCTCCTGGAGACCCAGTACTTC
CASIPLLETQYF
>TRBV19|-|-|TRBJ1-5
TGTGCCAGTAGCGAACCAGAAGATCCTCGCAATCAGCCCCAGCATTTT
CASSEPEDPRNQPQHF
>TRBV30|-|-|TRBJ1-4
TGTGCCGGCGGGGGGCTGGATGAAAAACTGTTTTTT
CAGGGLDEKLFF
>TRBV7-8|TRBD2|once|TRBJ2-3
TGTGCCAGCTCCCTGGGGGGGGGTGGCACAGATACGCAGTATTTT
CASSLGGGGTDTQYF
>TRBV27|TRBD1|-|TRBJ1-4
TGTGCCAGCAGTAGGACAGGGGGTGAAAAACTGTTTTTT
CASSRTGGEKLFF
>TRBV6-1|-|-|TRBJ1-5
TGTGCCATCGCCATGGCAGGCAGCAATCAGCCCCAGCATTTT
CAIAMAGSNQPQHF
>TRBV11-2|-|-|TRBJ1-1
TGTGCCAGCAGCTTAGGAGTTAACACTGAAGCTTTCTTT
CASSLGVNTEAFF
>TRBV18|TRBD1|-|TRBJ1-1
TGTGCCAGCTCACCGGACAGGGCTGGTAGCACTGAAGCTTTCTTT
CASSPDRAGSTEAFF
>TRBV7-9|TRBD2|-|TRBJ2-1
TGTGCCAGCAGCTTACGGGGGGCGGGGGGCCAAAACAATGAGCAGTTCTTC
CASSLRGAGGQNNEQFF
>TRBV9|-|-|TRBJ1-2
TGTGCCAGTGGGGAGCGGTTCTATGGCTACACCTTC
CASGERFYGYTF
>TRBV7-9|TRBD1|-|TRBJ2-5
TGTGCCAGCGGGACAGCTTCAAGGGGGACCCAGTACTTC
CASGTASRGTQYF
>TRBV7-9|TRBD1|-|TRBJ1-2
TGTGCCAGCGGGGGGACAGGATATAACTATGGCTACACCTTC
CASGGTGYNYGYTF
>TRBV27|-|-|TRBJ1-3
TGTGCCAGCAGTTTTACGGTCGCGTCCGGAAACACCATATATTTT
CASSFTVASGNTIYF
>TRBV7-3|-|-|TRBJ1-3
TGTGCCAGCAGCTTCGGGGGAGACGGCTCTGGAAACACCATATATTTT
CASSFGGDGSGNTIYF
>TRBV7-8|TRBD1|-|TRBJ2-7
TGTGCCAGCAGCTTAGTTGGACAGGGGGCTCCTAACGAGCAGTACTTC
CASSLVGQGAPNEQYF
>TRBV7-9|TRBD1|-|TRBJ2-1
TGTGCCAGCAGCTGGCCGGGACAGGGGGGCAATGAGCAGTTCTTC
CASSWPGQGGNEQFF
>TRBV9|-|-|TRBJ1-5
TGTGCCAGCACCCGGCGGAGGGGCAGGCAGCCCCAGCATTTT
CASTRRRGRQPQHF
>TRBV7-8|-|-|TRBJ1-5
TGTGCCAGCAGCTCCTTTCCCTTAGGGGAAATCAATCAGCCCCAGCATTTT
CASSSFPLGEINQPQHF
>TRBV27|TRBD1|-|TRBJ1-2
TGTGCCAGCAGAGGTGGGACAGCTTCTAACTATGGCTACACCTTC
CASRGGTASNYGYTF
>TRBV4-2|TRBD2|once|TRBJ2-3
TGTGCCAGCAGCCAAGATGTGGTAGCGGGGGGGGATAGCACAGATACGCAGTATTTT
CASSQDVVAGGDSTDTQYF
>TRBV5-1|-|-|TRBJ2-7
TGCGCCAGCAGCTTAAGTTCAGGGCTCCGTTCCTACGAGCAGTACTTC
CASSLSSGLRSYEQYF
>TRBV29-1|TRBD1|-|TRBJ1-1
TGCAGCGTCCTGTTGGACAGGGCCCCTGAAGCTTTCTTT
CSVLLDRAPEAFF
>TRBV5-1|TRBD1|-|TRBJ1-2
TGCGCCAGCAGCGCGGACAGGGCGGGCTACACCTTC
CASSADRAGYTF
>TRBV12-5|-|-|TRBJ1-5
TGTGCTAGTGGGCAATGGGGGGGTAACAATCAGCCCCAGCATTTT
CASGQWGGNNQPQHF
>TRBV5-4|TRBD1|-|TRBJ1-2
TGTGCCAGCAGCGTTGACAGGGGGAGGGATGGCTACACCTTC
CASSVDRGRDGYTF
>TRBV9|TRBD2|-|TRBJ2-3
TGTGCCAGCAGCCAACTGGGCGGGGGGGGATCAGATACGCAGTATTTT
CASSQLGGGGSDTQYF
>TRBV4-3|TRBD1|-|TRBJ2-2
TGCGCCAGCAGCCCGGGACAGGGTGTCGCCGGGGAGCTGTTTTTT
CASSPGQGVAGELFF
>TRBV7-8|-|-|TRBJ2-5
TGTGCCAGCAGCTTAGACGTACTGGCCCAGTACTTC
CASSLDVLAQYF
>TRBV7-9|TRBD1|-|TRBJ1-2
TGTGCCAGCAGACAAGGACAGGCACTCAACTATGGCTACACCTTC
CASRQGQALNYGYTF
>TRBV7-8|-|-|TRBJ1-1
TGTGCCAGCAGCTTGGACAGGAACACTGAAGCTTTCTTT
CASSLDRNTEAFF
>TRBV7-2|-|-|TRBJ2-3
TGTGCCAGCAGCTTCGCGAGCACAGATACGCAGTATTTT
CASSFASTDTQYF
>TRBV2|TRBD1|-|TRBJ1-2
TGTGCCAGCCGGGACAGGATTTTGGGGGTCTATGGCTACACCTTC
CASRDRILGVYGYTF
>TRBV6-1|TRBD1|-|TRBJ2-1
TGTGCCAGCAGGGACAGGGTCTACAATGAGCAGTTCTTC
CASRDRVYNEQFF
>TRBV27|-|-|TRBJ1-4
TGTGCCAGCAGTCCAGGGGAACCGAGTAATGAAAAACTGTTTTTT
CASSPGEPSNEKLFF
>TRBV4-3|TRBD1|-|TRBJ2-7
TGCGCCAGCAGCCCCGGACAGGGAGGTCCACTAGCCTACGAGCAGTACTTC
CASSPGQGGPLAYEQYF
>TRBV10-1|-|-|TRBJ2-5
TGCGCCAGCAGTGAAGGGGTAGACGACCAAGAGACCCAGTACTTC
CASSEGVDDQETQYF
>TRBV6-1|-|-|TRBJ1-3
TGTGCCAGCAGCCAGGGCCGAAACACCATATATTTT
CASSQGRNTIYF
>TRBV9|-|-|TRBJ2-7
TGTGCCAGCAGCGTAGCTAAGAGCTCCTACGAGCAGTACTTC
CASSVAKSSYEQYF